By sample share, the clone carrying this T cell receptor (beta chain) is medium-sized (0.01 to 0.1%). What it binds is unknown. These data are taken from a study of T-cell reconstitution after alpha-beta-depleted transplantation in children. Whole-study results and caveats: It was reported that alpha-beta T cells came from several hundred expanded graft clones (about two months after transplant). Recipient T cells and thymic progenitors that survived were the source of the high TCRbeta diversity seen at day 60 in some patients. One year after transplant, T-cell counts and diversity came mostly from newly produced T cells.

Looked up from germline, CDR1 is SGHTA and CDR2 is FQGNSA. CDR3 length equals 15 residues. J lost 4 bases, V lost 5 bases, and 7 bases had no gene match. It was with unique molecular identifiers that the TCRbeta library was prepared. TCRdb analysed the PCR reads with MiXCR anew, one entry per CDR3 protein. The data hold 17,000 or so distinct CDR3 sequences, with around an eighth observed a single time. The chain employs TRBV7-2 and TRBJ2-2; TRBD1 matches at 7 bases. The sample here was PBMCs, mostly from graft donor cells, taken 180 days after TCRalphabeta/CD19-depleted stem cell transplant. This receptor was identified in a boy under three years old who had a stem cell transplant for Wiskott-Aldrich syndrome, so the T cells may come from the graft donor. The DNA for the CDR3 is TGTGCCAGCAGCGCAACGACAGGGTTCACCGGGGAGCTGTTTTTT. Encoded protein: CASSATTGFTGELFF.